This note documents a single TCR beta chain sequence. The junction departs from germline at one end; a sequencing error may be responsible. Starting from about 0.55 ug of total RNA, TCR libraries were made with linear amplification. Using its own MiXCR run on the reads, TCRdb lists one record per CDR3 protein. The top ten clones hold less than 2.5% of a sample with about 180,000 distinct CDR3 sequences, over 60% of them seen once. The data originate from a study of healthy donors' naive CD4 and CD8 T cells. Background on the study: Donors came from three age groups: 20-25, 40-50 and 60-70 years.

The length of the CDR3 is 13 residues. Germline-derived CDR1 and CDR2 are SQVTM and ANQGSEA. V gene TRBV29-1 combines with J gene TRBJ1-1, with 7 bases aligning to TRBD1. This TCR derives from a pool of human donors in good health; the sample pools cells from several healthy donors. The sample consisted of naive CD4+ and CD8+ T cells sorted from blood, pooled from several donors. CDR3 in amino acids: CGVSGTENTEAFF. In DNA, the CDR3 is TGCGGCGTTTCCGGGACAGAGAACACTGAAGCTTTCTTT.